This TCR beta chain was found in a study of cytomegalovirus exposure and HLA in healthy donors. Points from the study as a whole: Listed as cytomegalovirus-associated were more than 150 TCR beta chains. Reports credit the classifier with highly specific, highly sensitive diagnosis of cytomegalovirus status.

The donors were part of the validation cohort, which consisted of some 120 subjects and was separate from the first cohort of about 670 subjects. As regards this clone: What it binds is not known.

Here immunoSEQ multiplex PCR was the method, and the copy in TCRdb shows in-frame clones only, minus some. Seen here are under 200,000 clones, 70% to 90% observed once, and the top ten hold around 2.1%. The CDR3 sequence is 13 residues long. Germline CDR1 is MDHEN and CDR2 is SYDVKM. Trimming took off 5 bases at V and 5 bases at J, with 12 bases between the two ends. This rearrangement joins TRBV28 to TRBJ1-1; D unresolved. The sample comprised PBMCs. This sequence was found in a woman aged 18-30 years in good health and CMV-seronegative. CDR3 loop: CASSTGGRTEAFF. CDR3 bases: TGTGCCAGCAGTACTGGAGGGAGAACTGAAGCTTTCTTT.